The clone carrying this T cell receptor beta chain was detected once. Its antigen remains unknown. The data derive from a study of cytotoxic CD8 clonotypes in ibrutinib-treated CLL. Study details: Sample averages reached 260,000 or so productive templates and some 86,000 productive rearrangements.

Broader study findings: Clonality increased at ibrutinib response, then returned toward baseline at progression.

V was pared by 2 bases and J by 2 bases, with 6 bases between. The CDR3 loop spans 13 amino acids. Looked up from germline, CDR1 is MNHNY and CDR2 is SVGAGI (reference sequence). The repertoire was sequenced with immunoSEQ multiplex PCR; TCRdb's copy has only in-frame clones and lacks some. The table records some 98,000 clones, about 78% of them present only once. The TCR originated in a human donor with chronic lymphocytic leukemia. V and J are TRBV6-6 and TRBJ1-2; D is unclear. The sequencing here drew on PBMCs, taken after 12 months of ibrutinib treatment. Here the CDR3 reads CASSYRENYGYTF. The CDR3 DNA follows: TGTGCCAGCAGTTACAGGGAAAACTATGGCTACACCTTC.